The next 16 T cell receptor beta chains were all read from a single sample in a study of cytomegalovirus exposure and HLA in healthy donors. Use of 60 Vbeta and 13 Jbeta primers characterized the PCR. Libraries were prepared by immunoSEQ multiplex PCR; TCRdb keeps only in-frame clonotypes and omits some of them. Here the sample spans under 250,000 clones, less than 80% being singletons. Material: PBMCs. Receptors were obtained from a woman in her twenties or thirties in good health and CMV-seropositive.

The V and J genes are TRBV5-8 and TRBJ2-7, with D possibly being TRBD1 (7 bases). The germline gives CDR1 SGHTS, CDR2 YDEGEE. The CDR3 has 16 amino acids. The V and J ends lost 0 bases and 1 base respectively, with 14 bases between them. The CDR3 reads CASSLESAGGSYEQYF. The CDR3 DNA reads TGTGCCAGCAGCTTGGAATCGGCAGGGGGGTCCTACGAGCAGTACTTC.

This clone was counted only a few times. The chain uses TRBV6-5 and TRBJ1-4; D not certain. There are 11 residues in the CDR3. Trimming cost V 4 bases and J 9 bases, with 6 bases left between them. CDR1 and CDR2 (germline): MNHEY, SVGAGI. CDR3 in DNA: TGTGCCAGCAGTTCCCGTCAAAAACTGTTTTTT. Residues: CASSSRQKLFF.

The chain combines TRBV5-1 with TRBJ2-7; D is unclear. CDR3 length: 14 amino acids. The germline V gene encodes CDR1 SGHRS and CDR2 YFSETQ. Between the trimmed V and J ends, which lost 1 base and 4 bases, there was a span of 12 bases. The CDR3 region is CASSLLASSYEQYF. The CDR3 nucleotides are TGCGCCAGCAGCTTGTTAGCCAGCAGTTACGAGCAGTACTTC.

Note on this clone: The identical CDR3 is also encoded by other nucleotide sequences in the sample. The chain combines TRBV6-5 with TRBJ2-7, with 11 bases lining up with TRBD2. CDR1 is MNHEY, CDR2 SVGAGI, per germline. V shed 6 bases and J 1 base; nucleotides not matched to a gene: 2. This CDR3 contains 14 residues. The CDR3 bases are TGTGCCAGCAGCCGGACTAGCGGGTCCTACGAGCAGTACTTC. Its protein product is CASSRTSGSYEQYF.

V is TRBV30 and J is TRBJ2-1, with 9 bases matching TRBD2. Germline assignment: CDR1 GTSNPN and CDR2 SVGIG (reference sequence). V was clipped by 0 bases and J by 12 bases; unmatched bases: 3. The CDR3 runs 12 residues. CDR3: CAWSVIAGAQFF. DNA of the CDR3: TGTGCCTGGAGTGTTATAGCGGGAGCGCAGTTCTTC.

Only a few counts were recorded for this clone. The gene calls are TRBV5-4 and TRBJ2-7; no firm D call. V was trimmed by 0 bases and J by 6 bases, leaving 7 bases between them. Germline V gene lookup returns CDR1 SGHNT and CDR2 YYREEE (reference sequence). The length of the CDR3 is 12 residues. CDR3 nucleotide sequence: TGTGCCAGCAGCTTGGACGGGTTCGAGCAGTACTTC. This gives the protein CASSLDGFEQYF.

J is TRBJ1-1 and V is TRBV19; possibly TRBD1 for D (5 bases). Germline values: CDR1 LNHDA, CDR2 SQIVND (reference sequence). There are 14 residues in the CDR3. V was pared by 4 bases and J by 4 bases, with 13 bases between. CDR3 residues: CASSTPAQGTEAFF. The CDR3 DNA follows: TGTGCCAGTAGTACTCCGGCCCAGGGCACTGAAGCTTTCTTT.

The chain couples TRBV9 to TRBJ1-1; D unresolved. Germline CDR1 is SGDLS and CDR2 is YYNGEE. V was shortened by 3 bases and J by 8 bases, with 14 bases between the two germline ends. The CDR3 consists of 13 residues. The CDR3 loop reads CASSGEYGPEAFF. The DNA for the CDR3 is TGTGCCAGCAGCGGGGAGTACGGGCCAGAAGCTTTCTTT.

The rearrangement links TRBV6-6 to TRBJ2-1; 7 positions match TRBD1. J lost 5 bases, V lost 6 bases, and 10 bases had no gene match. The CDR3 totals 15 residues. Germline-derived CDR1 and CDR2 are MNHNY and SVGAGI (reference sequence). CDR3 region: CASSLAGTANNEQFF. CDR3 coding DNA: TGTGCCAGCAGCCTAGCCGGGACAGCCAACAATGAGCAGTTCTTC.

This chain connects TRBV7-2 to TRBJ2-3; D call uncertain. This CDR3 is 14 amino acids long. V was clipped by 5 bases and J by 0 bases, with 9 bases between them. Germline V lookup: CDR1 SGHTA, CDR2 FQGNSA. The CDR3 protein is CASSAYKSTDTQYF. The CDR3 DNA follows: TGTGCCAGCAGCGCTTACAAGAGCACAGATACGCAGTATTTT.

This CDR3 is CASSSWTGLLGNTIYF. CDR3 DNA: TGTGCCAGCAGTTCATGGACAGGTCTTCTTGGAAACACCATATATTTT. V gene TRBV6-5 combines with J gene TRBJ1-3, with 7 bases matching TRBD1. After removal of 4 bases from V and 3 bases from J, the junction contained 9 bases not matched to a gene. The V gene's germline CDR1 is MNHEY and CDR2 SVGAGI. CDR3 length equals 16 residues.

This chain connects TRBV27 to TRBJ1-1; possible D gene TRBD1, 6 bases. The CDR3 totals 13 residues. Germline-derived CDR1 and CDR2 are MNHEY and SMNVEV (reference sequence). V shed 4 bases and J shed 6 bases, with 12 bases lying between them. CDR3 protein: CASSSGEVPEAFF. CDR3 DNA: TGTGCCAGCAGTTCAGGGGAAGTCCCTGAAGCTTTCTTT.

The chain uses TRBV11-3 and TRBJ2-3; D is possibly TRBD1 (5 bases). CDR1 is SGHNT, CDR2 YENEEA, per germline. This CDR3 is 12 amino acids long. Between the trimmed V and J ends, which lost 0 bases and 10 bases, there was a span of 8 bases. CDR3 residues: CASSLEGQAQYF. As DNA, the CDR3 is TGTGCCAGCAGCTTAGAGGGGCAGGCGCAGTATTTT.

This clone was seen once. The chain has TRBV7-9 and TRBJ1-1; no firm D call. Germline CDR1 SEHNR, CDR2 FQNEAQ (reference sequence). The CDR3 consists of 10 residues. V lost 8 bases to trimming and J lost 4 bases, with 5 bases between them. The CDR3 DNA sequence: TGTGCCAGCCGGGGCACTGAAGCTTTCTTT. Protein product: CASRGTEAFF.

J is TRBJ1-2 and V is TRBV4-3; no reliable D call. The CDR3 runs 13 residues. The V gene's germline CDR1 is LGHNA and CDR2 YSLEER. V lost 1 base, J lost 6 bases, and 9 bases lay in between. CDR3 coding DNA: TGCGCCAGCAGCCAAGTGATCGGAGATGGCTACACCTTC. Translation: CASSQVIGDGYTF.

This clone showed up just a few times. CDR3 region: CASSSRGGIQETQYF. In DNA form, the CDR3 reads TGTGCCAGCAGCTCTCGTGGGGGGATTCAAGAGACCCAGTACTTC. The rearrangement uses TRBV28 and TRBJ2-5; the D gene is possibly TRBD2 (6 bases). Trimming shortened V by 6 bases and J by 2 bases, and 16 bases separated the two germline ends. There are 15 residues in the CDR3. The germline gives CDR1 MDHEN, CDR2 SYDVKM.